The TCR beta chain under discussion was sequenced for a study of shared clonotypes between healthy human individuals. Study context: Donors were two women and a few men aged 18 to 49.

Looked up from germline, CDR1 is GTSNPN and CDR2 is SVGIG (reference sequence). V dropped 3 bases and J dropped 1 base, with 6 bases sitting between them. The CDR3 totals 12 residues. Unsorted PBMC contributed approximately 300 ng DNA, about 30,000 T cell genomes, to each replicate PCR. Bulk PBMC genomic DNA spanned ten immunoSEQ deep plates. Original processing notes: Quality scores were absent from the junction-only immunoSEQ sequences, so filtering differed. Generated by immunoSEQ multiplex PCR, the TCRdb table keeps only in-frame clones and is missing some. The D gene and trimming were derived from the DNA, and the V and J assignments and clone size from that table. Of 450,000 to 600,000 clones in the sample, about four fifths are singletons; the top ten hold 10% to 15%.

The chain employs TRBV30 and TRBJ1-1, with D unclear. The material sequenced was PBMCs. The source of this sequence is a woman aged 40 to 55 in good health. Some clones in this sample may be carry-over from other donors' samples. The CDR3 DNA follows: TGTGCCTGGAGACGGCAGAACACTGAAGCTTTCTTT. This sequence encodes CAWRRQNTEAFF.